This is a list of T cell receptor beta chains from one sample in a study of radiation and T cells in renal cell carcinoma. Sequenced by immunoSEQ multiplex PCR; TCRdb stores in-frame clones only, minus some. The sample lists 80,000 or so clones; 89% were seen once. The sample consisted of blood, taken from a patient whose treatment included radiotherapy and nephrectomy. Every receptor here comes from a woman between 70 and 85 years old with renal cell carcinoma. CDR3s include the opening cysteine and the closing phenylalanine or tryptophan. A D gene is named only where the DNA matches it firmly. A row's size may be missing; if present it is once, few, many or a size class.

V gene	J gene	D gene	clone size	CDR3 protein	CDR3 DNA
TRBV7-9	TRBJ2-3	NA	NA	CASSLERTDTQYF	TGTGCCAGCAGCTTAGAACGCACAGATACGCAGTATTTT
TRBV9	TRBJ2-1	TRBD2	NA	CASSASGSEQFF	TGTGCCAGCAGCGCTAGCGGTTCAGAGCAGTTCTTC
TRBV5-5	TRBJ1-1	TRBD1	NA	CASAGTGATEAFF	TGTGCCAGCGCGGGGACAGGGGCCACTGAAGCTTTCTTT
TRBV27	TRBJ2-7	NA	NA	CASRKLGYEQYF	TGTGCCAGCAGAAAATTGGGCTACGAGCAGTACTTC
TRBV6-1	TRBJ1-3	NA	NA	CASSERRGFSGNTIYF	TGTGCCAGCAGTGAACGGAGGGGATTCTCTGGAAACACCATATATTTT
TRBV27	TRBJ2-1	TRBD2	NA	CASSYTGGALNEQFF	TGTGCCAGCAGCTACACCGGGGGGGCGCTGAATGAGCAGTTCTTC
TRBV5-1	TRBJ1-3	TRBD1	NA	CASSSTGHQTTIYF	TGCGCCAGCAGCTCGACAGGGCATCAGACCACCATATATTTT
TRBV19	TRBJ1-5	TRBD1	NA	CASSITGARSNQPQHF	TGTGCCAGTAGTATAACAGGGGCGCGGAGCAATCAGCCCCAGCATTTT
TRBV28	TRBJ1-1	NA	NA	CASSSGTVQAFF	TGTGCCAGCAGTTCCGGGACGGTTCAAGCTTTCTTT
TRBV6-6	TRBJ1-5	NA	NA	CASLGGDKGNQPQHF	TGTGCCAGTCTGGGAGGGGATAAGGGCAATCAGCCCCAGCATTTT
TRBV5-4	TRBJ1-5	NA	NA	CASSRGGTVNNQPQHF	TGTGCCAGCAGCCGCGGCGGGACGGTAAACAATCAGCCCCAGCATTTT
TRBV4-2	TRBJ2-5	NA	NA	CASSQEVRGAETQYF	TGTGCCAGCAGCCAAGAGGTCAGGGGAGCGGAGACCCAGTACTTC
TRBV4-2	TRBJ2-3	TRBD2	NA	CASSPPGLGKDTQYF	TGTGCCAGCAGCCCACCGGGACTAGGCAAAGATACGCAGTATTTT
TRBV19	TRBJ2-3	TRBD2	NA	CASSMGTSGPDTQYF	TGTGCCAGTAGTATGGGGACTAGCGGGCCCGATACGCAGTATTTT
TRBV7-7	TRBJ2-1	TRBD2	NA	CASSPGLAGDEQFF	TGTGCTAGCAGCCCCGGACTAGCGGGGGATGAGCAGTTCTTC
TRBV14	TRBJ2-7	NA	NA	CASSQDLRGGEQYF	TGTGCCAGCAGCCAAGATTTAAGGGGCGGCGAGCAGTACTTC
TRBV4-1	TRBJ1-2	NA	NA	CASSQDRGRNYGYTF	TGCGCCAGCAGCCAAGATCGGGGGAGGAACTATGGCTACACCTTC
TRBV7-8	TRBJ1-1	TRBD1	NA	CASSSLQGAPTEAFF	TGTGCCAGCAGCTCCTTACAGGGGGCCCCCACTGAAGCTTTCTTT
TRBV7-8	TRBJ1-1	NA	NA	CASSPRTGNTEAFF	TGTGCCAGCAGCCCTCGGACGGGAAACACTGAAGCTTTCTTT
TRBV7-3	TRBJ2-7	TRBD1	NA	CASSPDRGYEQYF	TGTGCCAGCAGCCCAGACAGGGGGTACGAGCAGTACTTC
TRBV30	TRBJ1-1	NA	few	CAWSPLAGKGTEAFF	TGTGCCTGGAGTCCCCTGGCAGGGAAGGGTACTGAAGCTTTCTTT
TRBV13	TRBJ2-5	NA	NA	CASSFAQETQYF	TGTGCCAGCAGCTTTGCGCAAGAGACCCAGTACTTC
TRBV19	TRBJ2-3	TRBD2	NA	CASSSGGPSTDTQYF	TGTGCCAGTTCTAGCGGGGGGCCATCCACAGATACGCAGTATTTT
TRBV27	TRBJ1-5	NA	NA	CASSPSWVNSNQPQHF	TGTGCCAGCAGTCCTAGTTGGGTGAATAGCAATCAGCCCCAGCATTTT
TRBV7-9	TRBJ1-4	NA	NA	CASSSGTSLGNEKLFF	TGTGCCAGCAGCTCCGGGACATCCCTAGGAAATGAAAAACTGTTTTTT
TRBV5-1	TRBJ1-1	NA	few	CASSFITGMNTEAFF	TGCGCCAGCAGCTTTATAACAGGCATGAACACTGAAGCTTTCTTT
TRBV5-4	TRBJ1-2	NA	NA	CASSFTMTGNYGYTF	TGTGCCAGCAGCTTCACTATGACGGGAAACTATGGCTACACCTTC
TRBV27	TRBJ2-7	NA	NA	CASSFVRGYEQYF	TGTGCCAGCAGTTTTGTTAGGGGGTACGAGCAGTACTTC
TRBV28	TRBJ1-6	NA	NA	CASSLGGQINSPLHF	TGTGCCAGCAGTTTAGGTGGGCAGATTAATTCACCCCTCCACTTT
TRBV15	TRBJ1-6	TRBD1	NA	CATSRDGRTGRAGSPLHF	TGTGCCACCAGCAGAGATGGTCGGACAGGGCGGGCTGGTTCACCCCTCCACTTT
TRBV6-6	TRBJ2-1	NA	NA	CASSYEGYNEQFF	TGTGCCAGCAGTTATGAGGGATACAATGAGCAGTTCTTC
TRBV4-3	TRBJ2-3	NA	NA	CASSPRGRADSTDTQYF	TGCGCCAGCAGCCCCAGGGGGAGGGCGGATAGCACAGATACGCAGTATTTT
TRBV30	TRBJ2-1	TRBD2	NA	CAWSASGGRSISYNEQFF	TGTGCCTGGAGTGCTAGCGGGGGCCGCTCTATATCCTACAATGAGCAGTTCTTC
TRBV6-1	TRBJ2-7	NA	NA	CASQRDEQYF	TGTGCCAGTCAGCGGGACGAGCAGTACTTC
TRBV11-3	TRBJ1-3	NA	NA	CASSLGRGNTIYF	TGTGCCAGCAGCTTAGGACGTGGAAACACCATATATTTT
TRBV9	TRBJ2-2	NA	NA	CASSASPNTGELFF	TGTGCCAGCAGCGCCTCCCCGAACACCGGGGAGCTGTTTTTT
TRBV7-8	TRBJ1-4	NA	NA	CASSLKGEKLFF	TGTGCCAGCAGCTTAAAGGGTGAAAAACTGTTTTTT
TRBV6-5	TRBJ2-7	NA	NA	CASRIYVSNSYEQYF	TGTGCCAGCAGAATCTATGTGTCGAACTCCTACGAGCAGTACTTC
TRBV2	TRBJ2-5	NA	NA	CASSEQGAAGETQYF	TGTGCCAGCAGTGAACAGGGCGCGGCTGGGGAGACCCAGTACTTC
TRBV16	TRBJ1-1	NA	NA	CASSLSGKTEAFF	TGTGCCAGCAGCCTATCGGGCAAGACTGAAGCTTTCTTT
TRBV7-2	TRBJ2-7	NA	NA	CASSKNTRAYEQYF	TGTGCCAGCAGCAAGAACACCCGGGCCTACGAGCAGTACTTC
TRBV27	TRBJ2-7	NA	NA	CASSQSPSGAGEQYF	TGTGCCAGCAGCCAGTCCCCTTCAGGAGCCGGGGAGCAGTACTTC
TRBV30	TRBJ1-1	NA	NA	CAWSRGKMNTEAFF	TGTGCCTGGAGTAGGGGTAAAATGAACACTGAAGCTTTCTTT
TRBV11-3	TRBJ1-6	NA	NA	CASSLTRTPKANSPLHF	TGTGCCAGCAGCTTGACTCGGACACCGAAAGCCAATTCACCCCTCCACTTT
TRBV5-1	TRBJ2-5	TRBD2	NA	CASRTSGGGETQYF	TGCGCCAGCAGGACTAGCGGGGGAGGAGAGACCCAGTACTTC
TRBV30	TRBJ1-5	NA	NA	CAWSVGRQGNQPQHF	TGTGCCTGGAGTGTGGGGCGGCAGGGGAATCAGCCCCAGCATTTT
TRBV2	TRBJ2-7	NA	NA	CASSLGTIYEQYF	TGTGCCAGCAGTTTAGGGACCATTTACGAGCAGTACTTC
TRBV15	TRBJ2-5	NA	NA	CATKKGGQLQETQYF	TGTGCCACCAAAAAGGGGGGTCAGCTTCAAGAGACCCAGTACTTC
TRBV28	TRBJ2-4	TRBD2	NA	CASSWASGIAKNIQYF	TGTGCCAGCAGTTGGGCTAGCGGCATAGCCAAAAACATTCAGTACTTC
TRBV11-2	TRBJ1-2	NA	NA	CASSLDRRNYGYTF	TGTGCCAGCAGCTTAGATCGGCGGAACTATGGCTACACCTTC